Below are 18 T cell receptor beta chains sequenced from a single sample in a study of response to subunit inactivated influenza vaccine. TCRdb used MiXCR to reprocess the RT-PCR reads, holding one entry per CDR3 protein. The table includes around 650,000 distinct CDR3 sequences, approximately 14% detected once. The sample consisted of PBMCs from blood, taken 11 to 12 days after vaccination. The receptors stem from a man aged 50 to 60 who received an inactivated influenza vaccine.

The rearrangement links TRBV5-6 to TRBJ2-7, with 9 bases identical to TRBD1. The CDR3 totals 15 residues. The ends lost 7 bases at V and 0 bases at J; junction bases unmatched: 8. Germline V gene data show CDR1 as SGHDT and CDR2 as YYEEEE. DNA of the CDR3: TGTGCCAGCGGTGTCGGGACAGGGTTCTCCTACGAGCAGTACTTC. Its translation: CASGVGTGFSYEQYF.

This clonotype was seen more than once but under ten times. This sequence joins TRBV23-1 and TRBJ2-4; 7 bases line up with TRBD1. TRBV23-1 is given ORF status, its function remaining uncertain. The J segment lost 1 base and the V segment lost 6 bases, leaving 9 bases of the junction unmatched. The CDR3 runs 16 residues. This chain's CDR3 is CASSEKRGLAKNIQYF. Here the CDR3 DNA reads TGCGCCAGCAGCGAAAAAAGGGGGCTGGCCAAAAACATTCAGTACTTC.

The V gene is TRBV20-1, the J gene TRBJ2-7; perhaps TRBD2 as D (6 bases). Germline V gene sequence: CDR1 DFQATT, CDR2 SNEGSKA (reference sequence). The CDR3 contains 15 residues. V lost 2 bases, J lost 6 bases, and 20 bases lay in between. CDR3 in amino acids: CSARLGGDPLGEQYF. In DNA form, the CDR3 reads TGCAGTGCTAGATTAGGAGGGGACCCCCTCGGCGAGCAGTACTTC.

This clonotype came up many times. The rearrangement uses TRBV7-9 and TRBJ2-1, with D possibly TRBD1 on 6 matching bases. Germline CDR1 is SEHNR and CDR2 is FQNEAQ (reference sequence). Trimming shortened V by 1 base and J by 10 bases, and 11 bases separated the two germline ends. The CDR3 sequence is 13 residues long. The CDR3: CASSLGTDSEQFF. CDR3 DNA sequence: TGTGCCAGCAGCTTAGGGACAGACTCGGAGCAGTTCTTC. Full variable domain (missing parts from reference TRBV7-9 and TRBJ2-1): DTGVSQNPRHKITKRGQNVTFRCDPISEHNRLYWYRQTLGQGPEFLTYFQNEAQLEKSRLLSDRFSAERPKGSFSTLEIQRTEQGDSAMYLCASSLGTDSEQFFGPGTRLTVL.

This sequence joins TRBV12-3 or TRBV12-4 and TRBJ2-5; D not resolved. The CDR3 covers 15 residues. V was clipped by 2 bases and J by 0 bases, with 10 bases between them. The CDR3 loop reads CASSLMGGHQETQYF. The CDR3 coding sequence is TGTGCCAGCAGTTTAATGGGTGGGCACCAAGAGACCCAGTACTTC.

This clonotype was counted between two and nine times. V gene TRBV6-1 combines with J gene TRBJ2-1; D is perhaps TRBD1 (5 bases). Germline V gene data show CDR1 as MNHNS and CDR2 as SASEGT. CDR3 length: 15 residues. V lost 3 bases and J 6 bases, leaving 15 bases between the germline ends. CDR3 in DNA: TGTGCCAGCAGTGATTCCCAGCTACAGGCCAATGAGCAGTTCTTC. Residues: CASSDSQLQANEQFF.

In this sample, this clonotype turned up a few times. The rearrangement links TRBV6-5 to TRBJ2-3; the match to TRBD2 covers 14 bases. Germline V lookup: CDR1 MNHEY, CDR2 SVGAGI. The CDR3 runs 16 residues. J gave up 1 base and V 4 bases, and 1 base lay outside the gene matches. CDR3 loop: CASSWGLAGGTDTQYF. Written as DNA, the CDR3 is TGTGCCAGCAGTTGGGGACTAGCGGGGGGCACAGATACGCAGTATTTT.

This clonotype was picked up a small number of times. The CDR3 spells CASSLGSLRDTEAFF. In DNA, the CDR3 is TGCGCCAGCAGCTTGGGTTCTCTGAGGGACACTGAAGCTTTCTTT. The chain employs TRBV5-1 and TRBJ1-1; D is ambiguous. Germline CDR1 SGHRS, CDR2 YFSETQ. This CDR3 region has 15 residues. Trimming took 0 bases from V and 3 from J, leaving 12 bases between them.

The rearrangement uses TRBV5-1 and TRBJ2-2; D is tentatively TRBD1 or TRBD2 (5 bases each). Between the trimmed V and J ends, which lost 7 bases and 7 bases, there was a span of 14 bases. CDR1 is SGHRS and CDR2 is YFSETQ in the germline V gene. The CDR3 is made up of 13 amino acids. CDR3 protein: CASGMRGDGELFF. As DNA, the CDR3 is TGCGCCAGCGGTATGAGGGGTGACGGGGAGCTGTTTTTT.

This clonotype was counted a few times. CDR3 amino acids: CASSLPGGRQPQHF. CDR3 coding DNA: TGTGCCAGCAGCTTACCAGGGGGCCGGCAGCCCCAGCATTTT. J is TRBJ1-5 and V is TRBV7-8; 8 bases are shared with TRBD1. The CDR3 runs to 14 residues. Trimming at V came to 2 bases and at J to 7 bases, leaving 4 bases not matched to a gene. The germline CDR1 and CDR2 sequences are SGHVS and FQNEAQ. Full variable domain (rest looked up from reference TRBV7-8 and TRBJ1-5): GAGVSQSPRYKVAKRGQDVALRCDPISGHVSLFWYQQALGQGPEFLTYFQNEAQLDKSGLPSDRFFAERPEGSVSTLKIQRTQQEDSAVYLCASSLPGGRQPQHFGDGTRLSIL.

The CDR3 sequence: CASSSSGQGHEKLFF. The CDR3 DNA reads as TGTGCCAGCAGCTCCTCGGGACAGGGACATGAAAAACTGTTTTTT. The chain has TRBV5-6 and TRBJ1-4, with 9 bases lining up with TRBD1. CDR1 is SGHDT, CDR2 YYEEEE, per germline. After removal of 3 bases from V and 6 bases from J, the junction contained 6 bases not matched to a gene. This CDR3 is built from 15 residues.

This clonotype was picked up a small number of times. The chain couples TRBV11-2 to TRBJ1-2, with D possibly matching TRBD1 (6 bases). Germline loops: CDR1 SGHAT, CDR2 FQNNGV. Trimming removed 5 bases at V and 4 bases at J, with 20 bases between. This CDR3 contains 16 residues. The CDR3 sequence is CASSAIRRGAGYGYTF. In DNA form, the CDR3 reads TGTGCCAGCAGCGCCATCCGAAGGGGGGCAGGCTATGGCTACACCTTC.

The chain couples TRBV29-1 to TRBJ2-5; perhaps TRBD2 as D (6 bases). V was trimmed by 6 bases and J by 5 bases, leaving 16 bases between them. Germline V CDR1 and CDR2: SQVTM, ANQGSEA. CDR3 size: 13 residues. DNA of the CDR3: TGCAGCGTGAGGGCTTCAGGGAGGGAGACCCAGTACTTC. As protein: CSVRASGRETQYF.

V usage is TRBV7-2 and J usage is TRBJ2-1; tentative D call: TRBD1 (6 bases). Germline V gene data show CDR1 as SGHTA and CDR2 as FQGNSA. With 2 bases removed from V and 0 bases from J, the gap between germline ends came to 11 bases. The CDR3 loop spans 16 amino acids. CDR3 DNA sequence: TGTGCCAGCAGCTTAAGACAGGACCACTCCTACAATGAGCAGTTCTTC. This codes for CASSLRQDHSYNEQFF.

The gene calls are TRBV25-1 and TRBJ2-1; D is perhaps TRBD2 (6 bases). The CDR3 spans 19 residues. Germline lookup yields CDR1 MGHDK and CDR2 SYGVNS. V was shortened by 3 bases and J by 8 bases, with 29 bases between the two germline ends. The CDR3 loop is CASSDRGTDLGLGADEQFF. The DNA of the CDR3 is TGTGCCAGCAGTGATCGGGGGACGGATCTTGGTCTTGGGGCCGATGAGCAGTTCTTC. Based on the CDR3 plus reference TRBV25-1 and TRBJ2-1, the full variable domain is EADIYQTPRYLVIGTGKKITLECSQTMGHDKMYWYQQDPGMELHLIHYSYGVNSTEKGDLSSESTVSRIRTEHFPLTLESARPSHTSQYLCASSDRGTDLGLGADEQFFGPGTRLTVL.

The chain combines TRBV6-2 or TRBV6-3 with TRBJ2-3; the match to TRBD2 covers 7 bases. Germline trimming cut 2 bases from V and 4 bases from J; bases unmatched to any gene: 6. From germline, CDR1 is MNHEY and CDR2 SVGEGT. This CDR3 spans 15 amino acids. The CDR3 loop reads CASSYKTSYPDTQYF. The CDR3 region has the DNA TGTGCCAGCAGTTACAAGACTAGCTATCCAGATACGCAGTATTTT.

The CDR3 loop reads CASSPPIGRETQYF. The CDR3 DNA follows: TGTGCCAGCAGTCCCCCAATAGGTCGGGAGACCCAGTACTTC. V is TRBV12-3 or TRBV12-4 and J is TRBJ2-5; D ambiguous. V dropped 5 bases and J dropped 5 bases, with 15 bases sitting between them. The CDR3 extends over 14 amino acids.

The CDR3 here is CATGQGAGTEAFF. The CDR3 nucleotides read TGTGCCACCGGACAGGGGGCAGGGACTGAAGCTTTCTTT. J is TRBJ1-1 and V is TRBV15, with TRBD1 matching 11 bases. The J segment lost 5 bases and the V segment lost 8 bases, leaving 4 bases of the junction unmatched. The CDR3 length is 13 residues. The V gene's germline CDR1 is LNHNV and CDR2 YYDKDF (reference sequence).